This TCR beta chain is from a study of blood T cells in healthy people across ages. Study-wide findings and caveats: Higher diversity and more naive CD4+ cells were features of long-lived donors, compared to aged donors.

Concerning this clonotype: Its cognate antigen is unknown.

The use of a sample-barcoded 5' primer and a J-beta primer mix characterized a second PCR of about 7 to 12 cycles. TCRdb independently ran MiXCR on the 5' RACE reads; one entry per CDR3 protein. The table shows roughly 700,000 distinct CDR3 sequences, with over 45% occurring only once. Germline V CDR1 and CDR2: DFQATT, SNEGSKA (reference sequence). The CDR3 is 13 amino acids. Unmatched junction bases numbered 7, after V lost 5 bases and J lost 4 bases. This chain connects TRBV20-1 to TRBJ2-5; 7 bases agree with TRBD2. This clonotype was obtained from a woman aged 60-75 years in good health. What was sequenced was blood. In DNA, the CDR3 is TGCAGTGCTCACGAAGGACTAGGAGAGACCCAGTACTTC. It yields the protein CSAHEGLGETQYF.